This T cell receptor beta chain stems from a study of blood T cell repertoires in COVID-19. Study-level background: Sample material is recorded as cDNA or gDNA derived from T cells, B-cell-depleted T cells, or PBMCs.

The V end lost 5 bases, the J end lost 8 bases, and 13 bases lay between the germline ends. Germline CDR1 SGHDN, CDR2 FVKESK. CDR3 size: 12 residues. In the study's own analysis: Estimated nucleated cell counts came from reference gene primer amplification. Data came from immunoSEQ multiplex PCR; TCRdb stores just in-frame clones and leaves some out. V and J calls and clone size are copied from that table; D and trimming were computed from the DNA. This table holds almost 100,000 clones, more than 75% found once. V is TRBV14 and J is TRBJ2-7; the D gene is possibly TRBD2 (5 bases). Sequenced sample: peripheral blood. This TCR was recovered from a man aged 45-60 years with acute or convalescent COVID-19. The CDR3 nucleotides are TGTGCCAGCAGCTCGGCTAGCAGAAAGCAGTACTTC. Translated, it gives CASSSASRKQYF. The complete variable domain, with remaining parts taken from reference TRBV14 and TRBJ2-7, reads EAGVTQFPSHSVIEKGQTVTLRCDPISGHDNLYWYRRVMGKEIKFLLHFVKESKQDESGMPNNRFLAERTGGTYSTLKVQPAELEDSGVYFCASSSASRKQYFGPGTRLTVT.